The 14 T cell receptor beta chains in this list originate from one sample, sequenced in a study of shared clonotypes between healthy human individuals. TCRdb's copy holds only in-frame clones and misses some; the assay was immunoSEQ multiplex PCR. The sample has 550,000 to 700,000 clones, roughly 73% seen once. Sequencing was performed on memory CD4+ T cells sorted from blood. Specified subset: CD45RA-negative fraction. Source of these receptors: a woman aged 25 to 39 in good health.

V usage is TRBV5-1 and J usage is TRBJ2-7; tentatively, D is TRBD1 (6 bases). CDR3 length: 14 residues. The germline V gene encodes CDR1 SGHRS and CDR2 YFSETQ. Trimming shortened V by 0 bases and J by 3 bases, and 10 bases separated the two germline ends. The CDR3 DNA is TGCGCCAGCAGCTTGGGGGGACAAATCTACGAGCAGTACTTC. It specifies CASSLGGQIYEQYF.

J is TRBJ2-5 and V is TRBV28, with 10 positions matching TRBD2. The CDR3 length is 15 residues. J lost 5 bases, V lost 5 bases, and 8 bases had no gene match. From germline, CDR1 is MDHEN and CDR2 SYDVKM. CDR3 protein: CASSGGAGGLETQYF. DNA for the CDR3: TGTGCCAGCAGTGGGGGAGCGGGAGGGCTCGAGACCCAGTACTTC.

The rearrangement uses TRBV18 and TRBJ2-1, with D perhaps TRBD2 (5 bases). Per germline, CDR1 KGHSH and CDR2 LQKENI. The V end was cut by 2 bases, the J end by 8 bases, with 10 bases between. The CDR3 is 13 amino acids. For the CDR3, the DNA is TGTGCCAGCTCACCAGGGAGTGCGGATGAGCAGTTCTTC. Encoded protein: CASSPGSADEQFF.

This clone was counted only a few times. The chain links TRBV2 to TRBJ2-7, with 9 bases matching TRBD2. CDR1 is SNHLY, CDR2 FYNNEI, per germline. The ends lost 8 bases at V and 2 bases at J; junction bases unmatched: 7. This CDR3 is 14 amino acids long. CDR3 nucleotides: TGTGCCAGCGGAGGCGGGGGGGCCCCCTACGAGCAGTACTTC. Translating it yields CASGGGGAPYEQYF.

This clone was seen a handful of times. This CDR3 is CASSPREGVRTEAFF. The CDR3 DNA sequence: TGTGCCAGCAGCCCTCGCGAGGGAGTGAGGACTGAAGCTTTCTTT. The chain combines TRBV14 with TRBJ1-1; D gene uncertain. Looked up from germline, CDR1 is SGHDN and CDR2 is FVKESK. The CDR3 extends over 15 amino acids. V lost 4 bases and J lost 5, with 17 bases in between.

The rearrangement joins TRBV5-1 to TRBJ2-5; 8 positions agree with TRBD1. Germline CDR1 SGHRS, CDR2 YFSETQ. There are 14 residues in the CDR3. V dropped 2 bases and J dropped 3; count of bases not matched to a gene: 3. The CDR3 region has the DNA TGCGCCAGCAGCTTCATGGGACAGGAAGAGACCCAGTACTTC. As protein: CASSFMGQEETQYF.

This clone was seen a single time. The CDR3 region is CAWSRGLGSVYEQYF. CDR3 DNA sequence: TGTGCCTGGAGTAGGGGACTAGGAAGCGTCTACGAGCAGTACTTC. The V gene is TRBV30, the J gene TRBJ2-7, with 8 bases that match TRBD2. Germline values: CDR1 GTSNPN, CDR2 SVGIG (reference sequence). The V gene end was trimmed by 2 bases and the J gene end by 3 bases; junction bases not matched to a gene: 9. This CDR3 contains 15 residues.

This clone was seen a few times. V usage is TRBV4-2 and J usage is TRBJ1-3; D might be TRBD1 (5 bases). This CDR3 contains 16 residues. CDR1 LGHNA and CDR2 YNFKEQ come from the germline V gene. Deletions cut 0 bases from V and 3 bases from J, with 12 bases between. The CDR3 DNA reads TGTGCCAGCAGCCAAGATGTAGGGACGGGTGGAAACACCATATATTTT. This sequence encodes CASSQDVGTGGNTIYF.

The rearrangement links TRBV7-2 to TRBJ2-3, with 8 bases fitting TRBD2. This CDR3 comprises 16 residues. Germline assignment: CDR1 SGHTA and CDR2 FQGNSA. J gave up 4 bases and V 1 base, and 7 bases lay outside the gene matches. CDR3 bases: TGTGCCAGCAGCTTAGGATTTCCGCGGGGGGCAGATACGCAGTATTTT. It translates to CASSLGFPRGADTQYF.

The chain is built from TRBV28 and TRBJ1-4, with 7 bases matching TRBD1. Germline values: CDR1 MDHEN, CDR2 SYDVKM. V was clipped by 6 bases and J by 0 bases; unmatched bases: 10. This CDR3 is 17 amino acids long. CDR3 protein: CASRRQGALATNEKLFF. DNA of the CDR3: TGTGCCAGCAGGCGACAGGGAGCCCTTGCAACTAATGAAAAACTGTTTTTT.

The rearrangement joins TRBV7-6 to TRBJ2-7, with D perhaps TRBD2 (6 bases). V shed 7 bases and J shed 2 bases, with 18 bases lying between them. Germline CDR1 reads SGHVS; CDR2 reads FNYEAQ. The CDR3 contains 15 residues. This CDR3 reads CASTPRASATYEQYF. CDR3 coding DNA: TGTGCCAGCACCCCACGGGCTAGCGCAACCTACGAGCAGTACTTC.

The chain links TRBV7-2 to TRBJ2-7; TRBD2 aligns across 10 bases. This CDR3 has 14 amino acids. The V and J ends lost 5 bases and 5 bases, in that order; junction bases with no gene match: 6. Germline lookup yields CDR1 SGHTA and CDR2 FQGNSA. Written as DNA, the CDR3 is TGTGCCAGCAGCCCACTAGCGGGAATTCACGAGCAGTACTTC. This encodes CASSPLAGIHEQYF.

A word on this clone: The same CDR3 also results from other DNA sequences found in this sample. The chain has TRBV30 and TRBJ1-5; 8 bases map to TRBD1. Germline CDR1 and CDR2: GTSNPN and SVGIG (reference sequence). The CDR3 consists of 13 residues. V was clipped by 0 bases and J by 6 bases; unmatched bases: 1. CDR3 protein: CAWSVQGVQPQHF. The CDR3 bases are TGTGCCTGGAGTGTACAGGGGGTTCAGCCCCAGCATTTT.

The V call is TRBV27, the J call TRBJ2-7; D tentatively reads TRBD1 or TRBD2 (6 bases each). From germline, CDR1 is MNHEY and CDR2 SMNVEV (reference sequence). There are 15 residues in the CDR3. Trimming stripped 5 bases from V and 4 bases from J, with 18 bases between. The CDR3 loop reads CASSPGAGSGYEQYF. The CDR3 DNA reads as TGTGCCAGCAGTCCGGGGGCCGGTTCCGGATACGAGCAGTACTTC.